Listed here is a single TCR beta chain. Amplification yielded TCR beta CDR3 regions, with RNA transcripts as the source. The primer set for the first-round RT-PCR of the TCR CDR3 was HTBI. MiXCR, run by TCRdb on the multiplex PCR reads, gives a single entry per CDR3 protein. The sample yields hundreds of thousands of distinct CDR3 sequences, roughly 25% seen once. Looked up from germline, CDR1 is KGHDR and CDR2 is SFDVKD. CDR3 length: 15 residues. The ends lost 3 bases at V and 6 bases at J; junction bases unmatched: 6. This sample was taken from a study of T cells in Graves' hyperthyroidism and ophthalmopathy.

This clonotype was obtained from a woman aged 25-40 years with Graves' ophthalmopathy. Material for sequencing was blood. The chain recombines TRBV24-1 with TRBJ2-1; TRBD2 matches 8 bases. CDR3 residues: CATSDPSGGANEQFF. CDR3 sequence (DNA): TGTGCCACCAGTGATCCTTCCGGGGGGGCCAATGAGCAGTTCTTC.